The next 8 T cell receptor beta chains were all read from a single sample in a study of beta chain features in type 1 diabetes. Overall study findings and caveats: The study found moderately but significantly shorter TCRB CDR3s in all four CD4+ subsets of Type 1 diabetes patients.

Antigens of these TCRs are unknown. Every bit of the isolated RNA underwent reverse transcription, so sequencing read expressed TCRB transcripts. Here immunoSEQ multiplex PCR was the method, and the copy in TCRdb shows in-frame clones only, minus some. This table has more than 250,000 clones, roughly 20% appearing once. The sequenced sample consisted of naive CD4+ T cells from blood. The origin of the receptors is a woman between 40 and 55 years old with type 1 diabetes.

There are a few counts of this clone. The rearrangement uses TRBV4-3 and TRBJ2-1; TRBD2 agrees at 10 bases. Unmatched junction bases numbered 9, after V lost 0 bases and J lost 7 bases. The CDR3 spans 17 residues. CDR1 LGHNA and CDR2 YSLEER come from the germline V gene. For the CDR3, the DNA is TGCGCCAGCAGCCAAGACGGAAGCGGGAGGGCCCAGAATGAGCAGTTCTTC. Encoded protein: CASSQDGSGRAQNEQFF.

This rearrangement joins TRBV5-6 to TRBJ2-1, with D possibly matching TRBD1 (6 bases). Trimming took 3 bases from V and 5 from J, leaving 12 bases between them. Germline CDR1 reads SGHDT; CDR2 reads YYEEEE. The CDR3 has 14 residues. The CDR3 loop is CASSWDRQDNEQFF. The DNA of the CDR3 is TGTGCCAGCAGCTGGGACCGACAGGACAATGAGCAGTTCTTC.

The chain uses TRBV7-8 and TRBJ1-5; D not resolved. Trimming shortened V by 4 bases and J by 7 bases, and 11 bases separated the two germline ends. Germline lookup yields CDR1 SGHVS and CDR2 FQNEAQ. The length of the CDR3 is 13 residues. CDR3 in DNA: TGTGCCAGCAGCTACCTAGCAGACCAGCCCCAGCATTTT. It specifies CASSYLADQPQHF.

This sequence joins TRBV5-1 and TRBJ2-1; D not certain. This CDR3 is 12 amino acids long. Deletions cut 2 bases from V and 8 bases from J, with 8 bases between. Germline loops: CDR1 SGHRS, CDR2 YFSETQ. The CDR3 DNA follows: TGCGCCAGCAGCTTACCAAGCGATGAGCAGTTCTTC. Amino acid sequence: CASSLPSDEQFF. Based on the CDR3 plus reference TRBV5-1 and TRBJ2-1, the full variable domain is KAGVTQTPRYLIKTRGQQVTLSCSPISGHRSVSWYQQTPGQGLQFLFEYFSETQRNKGNFPGRFSGRQFSNSRSEMNVSTLELGDSALYLCASSLPSDEQFFGPGTRLTVL.

This clone was counted between two and nine times. The chain has TRBV29-1 and TRBJ1-1, with D hard to call. CDR1 and CDR2 (germline): SQVTM, ANQGSEA. The CDR3 runs 12 residues. Trimming removed 0 bases from V and 8 bases from J, with 10 bases in between. The CDR3 DNA sequence: TGCAGCGTTGAAGATCACCTAGAGGAAGCTTTCTTT. Amino acids: CSVEDHLEEAFF.

The table lists this clone with a few counts. This chain joins TRBV29-1 and TRBJ2-5; tentatively, D is TRBD2 (6 bases). The CDR3 is made up of 17 amino acids. Germline V lookup: CDR1 SQVTM, CDR2 ANQGSEA. The V and J ends lost 2 bases and 4 bases respectively, with 23 bases between them. The chain's CDR3 is CSVERTGGSPWGETQYF. CDR3 in DNA: TGCAGCGTTGAAAGGACTGGAGGGAGTCCTTGGGGAGAGACCCAGTACTTC.

The chain recombines TRBV4-1 with TRBJ1-6, with a possible D match to TRBD1 (5 bases). This CDR3 region has 16 residues. CDR1 and CDR2 from the germline V gene are MGHRA and YSYEKL. V lost 6 bases to trimming and J lost 6 bases, with 18 bases between them. CDR3 loop: CASRPIPGFTNSPLHF. The CDR3 DNA reads as TGCGCCAGCAGACCGATACCAGGGTTTACTAATTCACCCCTCCACTTT.

This clone was seen only a few times. This chain uses TRBV7-9 with TRBJ2-5; 7 positions match TRBD1. Germline V lookup: CDR1 SEHNR, CDR2 FQNEAQ (reference sequence). The CDR3 is 15 amino acids. The V gene end was trimmed by 5 bases and the J gene end by 2 bases; junction bases not matched to a gene: 8. CDR3: CASSPWGQLQETQYF. The CDR3 bases are TGTGCCAGCAGCCCATGGGGACAGCTTCAAGAGACCCAGTACTTC.